Listed here is a single T cell receptor beta chain. The V and J ends lost 4 bases and 4 bases, in that order; junction bases with no gene match: 12. CDR3 size: 18 residues. Germline V gene sequence: CDR1 SGHKS, CDR2 YYEKEE (reference sequence). A sample-barcoded 5' primer and a J-beta primer mix were used in a second PCR of about 7 to 12 cycles. TCRdb independently ran MiXCR on the 5' RACE reads; one entry per CDR3 protein. The table has roughly 1.4 million distinct CDR3 sequences, 59% seen once. Each donor had approximately 10 milliliters of peripheral blood drawn. Isolated per sample were at least 7 million PBMCs. This sample is drawn from a study of blood T cells in healthy people across ages.

This TCR was sampled from a man between 18 and 29 years old in good health. This sequence joins TRBV5-5 and TRBJ2-3, with 13 bases aligning to TRBD2. The source material was blood. The CDR3 DNA reads as TGTGCCAGCAGCCCTTTACCGGGACTAGCGGGATTGGCAGATACGCAGTATTTT. The encoded protein is CASSPLPGLAGLADTQYF.